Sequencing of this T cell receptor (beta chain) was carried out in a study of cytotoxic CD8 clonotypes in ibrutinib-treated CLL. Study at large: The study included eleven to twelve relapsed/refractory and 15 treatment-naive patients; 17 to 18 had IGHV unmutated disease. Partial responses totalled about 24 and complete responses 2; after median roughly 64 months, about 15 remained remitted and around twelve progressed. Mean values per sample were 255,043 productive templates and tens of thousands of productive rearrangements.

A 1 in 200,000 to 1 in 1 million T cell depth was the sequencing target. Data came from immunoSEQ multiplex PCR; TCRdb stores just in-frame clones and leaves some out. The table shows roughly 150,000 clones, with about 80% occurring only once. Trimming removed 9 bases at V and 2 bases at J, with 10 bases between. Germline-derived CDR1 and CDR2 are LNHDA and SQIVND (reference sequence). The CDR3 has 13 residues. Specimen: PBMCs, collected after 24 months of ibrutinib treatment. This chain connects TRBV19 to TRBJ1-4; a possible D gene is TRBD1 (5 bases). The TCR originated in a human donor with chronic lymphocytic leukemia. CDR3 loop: CASKGLTNEKLFF. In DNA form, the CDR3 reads TGTGCCAGCAAGGGACTGACTAATGAAAAACTGTTTTTT.